Included here is one T cell receptor (beta chain) sequence, with context. Antigen specificity is unknown. As the CDR3 is not closed by the conserved phenylalanine or tryptophan, this likely results from a read error. No cell sorting was done before RNA was extracted from the tissue. Newly diagnosed lung cancer patients had thoracic surgery in China, August–late 2014, without prior chemotherapy. The library came from three nested PCR rounds adapted from ARM-PCR protocols. From the multiplex PCR reads, TCRdb called clonotypes with MiXCR, one entry per CDR3 protein. The sample consists of 70,000 to 90,000 distinct CDR3 sequences, roughly 76% of them appearing once. The data are from a study of tumor and adjacent non-tumor tissue in lung cancer. Study conclusions and caveats: Tumor tissue had significantly higher TCR diversity than normal lung. Higher tumor TCR diversity was associated with shorter survival.

Germline V lookup: CDR1 DFQATT, CDR2 SNEGSKA (reference sequence). The V and J ends lost 0 bases and 1 base respectively, with 18 bases between them. This CDR3 is built from 17 residues. The clonotype was recovered from a woman aged 45-59 years with non-small cell lung cancer. This sequence joins TRBV20-1 and TRBJ2-5; no reliable D call. What was sequenced was lung tumor tissue. Written as DNA, the CDR3 is TGCAGTGCTAGAGATCTTCAGGATATTGGTGCCCAAGAGACCCAGTACTTA. Translating gives CSARDLQDIGAQETQYL.